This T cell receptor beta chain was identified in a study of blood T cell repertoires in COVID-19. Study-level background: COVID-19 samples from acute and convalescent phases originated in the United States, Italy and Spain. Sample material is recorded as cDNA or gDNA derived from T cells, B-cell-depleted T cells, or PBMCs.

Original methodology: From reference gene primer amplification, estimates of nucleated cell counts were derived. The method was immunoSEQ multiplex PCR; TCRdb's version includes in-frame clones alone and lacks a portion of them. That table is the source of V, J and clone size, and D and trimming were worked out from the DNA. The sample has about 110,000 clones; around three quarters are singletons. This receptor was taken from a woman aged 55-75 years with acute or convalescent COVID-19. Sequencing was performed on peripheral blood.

DNA of the CDR3: TGTGCCACCAGTGATTCGCAGACAGGGCGAGTCTACGAGCAGTACTTC. It yields the protein CATSDSQTGRVYEQYF. The chain combines TRBV24-1 with TRBJ2-7; TRBD1 aligns across 7 bases. From germline, CDR1 is KGHDR and CDR2 SFDVKD. The ends lost 2 bases at V and 3 bases at J; junction bases unmatched: 9. This CDR3 contains 16 residues.